These T cell receptor beta chains were read from a single sample in a study of T-cell reconstitution after alpha-beta-depleted transplantation in children. TCRdb reprocessed the PCR reads with MiXCR, giving one entry per CDR3 protein. The table records under 750,000 distinct CDR3 sequences, 23% of them present only once. The input for sequencing was PBMCs, mostly from graft donor cells, taken 360 days after TCRalphabeta/CD19-depleted stem cell transplant. Receptor source: a boy less than two years old who had a stem cell transplant for acute myeloid leukemia, so the T cells may come from the graft donor. Both conserved end residues are part of each CDR3.

TRBV20-1,CSPRLKQETQYF
TRBV21-1,CASSNGENQPQHF
TRBV9,CASGEAASGANVLTF
TRBV7-2,CAALTGSGGEYNEQFF
TRBV6-2/TRBV6-3,CASSYRGTMNTEAFF
TRBV20-1,CSAHRYNEQFF
TRBV5-1,CASSLVQVNTEAFF
TRBV18,CASSPPSADTQYF
TRBV12-3/TRBV12-4,CASRPTGPRGYEQYF
TRBV24-1,CATSDSNGETDTQYF
TRBV28,CASSLQGGKNIQYF
TRBV7-2,CASSLSGQPYEQYF
TRBV15,CATSREETGGRETQYF
TRBV14,CASSQDLAPSTDTQYF
TRBV4-3,CASSQDPGQWETQYF
TRBV20-1,CSVSVTGPALMNTEAFF
TRBV29-1,CSVEEETGGTF
TRBV2,CASSEEGNYGYTF
TRBV29-1,CSVEFRSGVNYGYTF
TRBV6-5,CASSPSRNQGYNEQFF
TRBV5-1,CASSFSSMGQGWDF
TRBV9,CASSTGGVGNEQFF
TRBV27,CASGFWEGGGEQFF
TRBV12-3/TRBV12-4,CASREQGYWGYTF
TRBV20-1,CSARPAEETQYF
TRBV20-1,CSARAGRPHYGYTF
TRBV20-1,CSASRGAIHNEQFF
TRBV6-5,CASSPSGVNQPQHF
TRBV4-1,CASGGWGTSYNEQFF
TRBV6-2/TRBV6-3,CASRTGVEYQETQYF
TRBV20-1,CSASPPTDTQYF
TRBV6-2/TRBV6-3,CASMYGTGFFLTDTQYF
TRBV29-1,CSALIWPGELFF
TRBV20-1,CSARVKQGANSPLHF
TRBV2,CASNIQHNEQFF